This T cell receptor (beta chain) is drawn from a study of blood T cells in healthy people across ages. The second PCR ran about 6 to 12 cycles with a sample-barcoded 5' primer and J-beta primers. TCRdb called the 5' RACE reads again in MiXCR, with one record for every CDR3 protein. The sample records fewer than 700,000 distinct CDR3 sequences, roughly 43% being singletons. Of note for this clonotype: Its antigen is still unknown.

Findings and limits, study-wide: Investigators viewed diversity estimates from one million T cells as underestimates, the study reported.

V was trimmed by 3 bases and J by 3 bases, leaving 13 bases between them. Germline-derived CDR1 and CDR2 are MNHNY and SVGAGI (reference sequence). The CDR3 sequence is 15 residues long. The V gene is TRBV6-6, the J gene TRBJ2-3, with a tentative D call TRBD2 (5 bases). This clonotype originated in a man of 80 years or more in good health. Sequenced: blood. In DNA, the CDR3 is TGTGCCAGCAGTTATTTGCGTCCGGGGACAGATACGCAGTATTTT. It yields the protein CASSYLRPGTDTQYF.